A selection of T cell receptor beta chains follows, all from one sample in a study of T-cell memory formation after mild COVID-19. TCRdb ran MiXCR on the 5' RACE reads and lists one entry per CDR3 protein. The sample lists 110,000 to 150,000 distinct CDR3 sequences, around 27% occurring once. Material for sequencing was PBMCs or a T cell subset sorted from them (not recorded which). These receptors originate from an adult woman who had mild COVID-19 (a few samples of this study predate the infection). Cell type and time point are not known. CDR3s include the opening cysteine and the closing phenylalanine or tryptophan. D genes are given only for firm matches. A row's size may be missing; if present it is once, few, many or a size class.

CASSVGGLASYEQYF	TGTGCCAGCAGCGTAGGGGGACTAGCGTCCTACGAGCAGTACTTC	TRBV9	few	TRBD2	TRBJ2-7
CASSQAREHPEQYF	TGCGCCAGCAGCCAAGCCCGTGAGCATCCCGAGCAGTACTTC	TRBV4-1	NA	NA	TRBJ2-7
CASTKSQSLYNEQFF	TGTGCCAGCACCAAGAGTCAATCCCTCTACAATGAGCAGTTCTTC	TRBV27	NA	NA	TRBJ2-1
CSVTGDYGYTF	TGCAGCGTCACAGGGGACTATGGCTACACCTTC	TRBV29-1	few	TRBD1	TRBJ1-2
CASSPTGRTPDTQYF	TGTGCCAGCTCGCCGACAGGGAGAACCCCAGATACGCAGTATTTT	TRBV12-3/TRBV12-4	NA	TRBD1	TRBJ2-3
CASSPPLDAQFF	TGTGCCAGCTCACCACCGTTAGATGCGCAGTTCTTC	TRBV18	few	NA	TRBJ2-1
CASSPPGSPEAFF	TGTGCCAGCAGTCCCCCAGGGAGCCCTGAAGCTTTCTTT	TRBV6-1	many	NA	TRBJ1-1
CASSPNGLQETQYF	TGCGCCAGCAGCCCTAACGGGTTACAAGAGACCCAGTACTTC	TRBV4-3	NA	NA	TRBJ2-5
CATSSGGHEQYF	TGTGCCACCAGCAGTGGGGGCCACGAGCAGTACTTC	TRBV15	NA	NA	TRBJ2-7
CASSYQGQAIDYGYTF	TGTGCCAGCAGTTACCAGGGACAGGCAATCGACTATGGCTACACCTTC	TRBV6-5	once	TRBD1	TRBJ1-2
CASSHSANTEAFF	TGTGCCAGCAGCCACTCCGCGAACACTGAAGCTTTCTTT	TRBV9	NA	NA	TRBJ1-1
CASSFSSGGINEQFF	TGTGCCAGCAGTTTCTCTAGCGGGGGGATCAATGAGCAGTTCTTC	TRBV12-3/TRBV12-4	NA	TRBD2	TRBJ2-1
CASSLGTKTQYF	TGTGCCAGCAGTTTAGGCACGAAGACCCAGTACTTC	TRBV12-3/TRBV12-4	NA	NA	TRBJ2-5
CASSISGREPYEQYF	TGTGCCAGCAGCATAAGCGGGAGGGAGCCCTACGAGCAGTACTTC	TRBV7-9	NA	TRBD2	TRBJ2-7
CASSPGQGNQPQHF	TGTGCCAGCAGCCCGGGACAGGGCAATCAGCCCCAGCATTTT	TRBV7-8	medium-sized	TRBD1	TRBJ1-5
CASSLGVNQPQHF	TGTGCCAGCAGCTTAGGGGTTAATCAGCCCCAGCATTTT	TRBV7-6	many	NA	TRBJ1-5
CSVEGGGRNEQFF	TGCAGCGTTGAAGGGGGGGGGAGAAATGAGCAGTTCTTC	TRBV29-1	few	TRBD2	TRBJ2-1
CASSQRLTAGSPRNHDYGYTF	TGCGCCAGCAGCCAACGTCTTACCGCAGGGTCCCCACGAAATCACGACTATGGCTACACCTTC	TRBV4-3	few	NA	TRBJ1-2
CASSFTAESYEQYF	TGTGCCAGCAGCTTTACAGCGGAGTCCTACGAGCAGTACTTC	TRBV7-6	NA	NA	TRBJ2-7
CASTKWAGDRYGYTF	TGTGCCAGCACTAAATGGGCCGGGGATCGATATGGCTACACCTTC	TRBV27	NA	NA	TRBJ1-2
CSASPLPGLAGGISYNEQFF	TGCAGTGCTAGTCCCTTACCGGGACTAGCGGGAGGAATATCCTACAATGAGCAGTTCTTC	TRBV20-1	many	TRBD2	TRBJ2-1
CASSETGQVDTGELFF	TGCGCCAGCAGCGAGACCGGACAGGTAGACACCGGGGAGCTGTTTTTT	TRBV5-1	few	TRBD1	TRBJ2-2
CSARPRTNTEAFF	TGCAGTGCTAGGCCGCGGACGAACACTGAAGCTTTCTTT	TRBV20-1	few	NA	TRBJ1-1
CASSGWSGHRTYEQYF	TGTGCCAGCAGCGGGTGGAGCGGCCATCGGACCTACGAGCAGTACTTC	TRBV21-1	NA	NA	TRBJ2-7
CATSDQGEQYF	TGTGCCACCAGTGATCAGGGCGAGCAGTACTTC	TRBV24-1	few	NA	TRBJ2-7
CASSSTGEGGYTF	TGTGCCAGCAGCTCGACAGGGGAGGGCGGCTACACCTTC	TRBV7-9	once	TRBD1	TRBJ1-2
CASSLMTGEDEQYF	TGTGCCAGCAGCTTGATGACAGGGGAGGACGAGCAGTACTTC	TRBV5-8	NA	TRBD1	TRBJ2-7
CASTGQDVWDEQFF	TGTGCCAGCACGGGGCAGGACGTATGGGATGAGCAGTTCTTC	TRBV12-3/TRBV12-4	few	NA	TRBJ2-1
CSALDRGSTEAFF	TGCAGCGCACTGGACAGGGGTTCCACTGAAGCTTTCTTT	TRBV29-1	NA	TRBD1	TRBJ1-1
CASSATAGIPWEPLHF	TGTGCCAGCAGCGCTACGGCAGGGATCCCTTGGGAACCCCTCCACTTT	TRBV9	few	NA	TRBJ1-6
CATSRRGTDEQYF	TGTGCCACCAGCAGAAGGGGGACCGACGAGCAGTACTTC	TRBV15	NA	NA	TRBJ2-7
CASSLGQGNTIYF	TGCGCCAGCAGCTTGGGACAGGGAAACACCATATATTTT	TRBV5-1	NA	NA	TRBJ1-3
CASSLGGFGYTF	TGTGCCAGCAGCTTGGGGGGTTTCGGCTACACCTTC	TRBV7-9	few	NA	TRBJ1-2
CSAIRGFYEQYF	TGCAGTGCCATCCGGGGCTTCTACGAGCAGTACTTC	TRBV20-1	NA	NA	TRBJ2-7
CASSESSFGNQPQHF	TGTGCCAGCAGTGAAAGCAGCTTCGGCAATCAGCCCCAGCATTTT	TRBV2	NA	NA	TRBJ1-5
CASRSTGMNTEAFF	TGTGCCAGCAGATCGACAGGGATGAACACTGAAGCTTTCTTT	TRBV12-3/TRBV12-4	NA	TRBD1	TRBJ1-1
CSASGGHLNQPQHF	TGCAGTGCTAGCGGGGGGCATCTCAATCAGCCCCAGCATTTT	TRBV20-1	few	NA	TRBJ1-5
CASSPRGKASQETQYF	TGTGCCAGCAGCCCGCGCGGAAAGGCGTCCCAAGAGACCCAGTACTTC	TRBV11-3	few	NA	TRBJ2-5
CASSVASHSYEQYF	TGTGCCAGCAGCGTAGCCAGCCACTCCTACGAGCAGTACTTC	TRBV9	NA	NA	TRBJ2-7
CASSNIRGQSYEQYF	TGTGCCAGCTCAAATATACGGGGTCAATCCTACGAGCAGTACTTC	TRBV18	NA	NA	TRBJ2-7
CASSPPPGEQYF	TGTGCCAGCAGTCCACCCCCAGGCGAGCAGTACTTC	TRBV28	NA	NA	TRBJ2-7